The entry below gives a single T cell receptor (beta chain) sequence along with its context. Its cognate antigen is unknown. The data are from a study of shared clonotypes between healthy human individuals. Here immunoSEQ multiplex PCR was the method, and the copy in TCRdb shows in-frame clones only, minus some. The sample contains 180,000 or so clones, approximately 95% of which appear only once. The V gene lost 9 bases and the J gene lost 8 bases, with 14 bases spanning the gap. This CDR3 is built from 12 residues. Per the germline V gene, CDR1 is MNHEY and CDR2 is SVGAGI. Study observations and caveats: Sorted-subset sequencing was shown by rarefaction to be incomplete despite large depth.

This chain connects TRBV6-5 to TRBJ2-1; D possibly corresponds to TRBD2 (5 bases). The clonotype originates from a woman between 25 and 40 years old in good health. Specimen: naive CD4+ T cells sorted from blood. Subset described: CD45RA+ positively selected. CDR3 amino acids: CASGTSIDEQFF. CDR3 in DNA: TGTGCCAGTGGTACTAGTATCGATGAGCAGTTCTTC.